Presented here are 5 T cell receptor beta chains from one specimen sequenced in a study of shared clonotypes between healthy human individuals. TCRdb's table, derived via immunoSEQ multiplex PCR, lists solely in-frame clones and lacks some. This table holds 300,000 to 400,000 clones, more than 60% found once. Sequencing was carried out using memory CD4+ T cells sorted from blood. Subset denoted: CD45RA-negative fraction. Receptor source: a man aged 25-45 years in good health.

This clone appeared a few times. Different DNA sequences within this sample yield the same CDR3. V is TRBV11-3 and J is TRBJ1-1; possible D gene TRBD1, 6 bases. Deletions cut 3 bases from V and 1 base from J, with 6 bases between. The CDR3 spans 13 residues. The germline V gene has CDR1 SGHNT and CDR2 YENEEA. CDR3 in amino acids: CASSLGQNTEAFF. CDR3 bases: TGTGCCAGCAGCTTGGGACAGAACACTGAAGCTTTCTTT.

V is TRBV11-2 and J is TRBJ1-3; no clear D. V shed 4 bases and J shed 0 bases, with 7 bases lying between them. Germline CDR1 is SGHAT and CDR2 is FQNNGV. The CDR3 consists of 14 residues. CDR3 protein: CASSSILSGNTIYF. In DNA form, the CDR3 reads TGTGCCAGCAGCTCAATACTCTCTGGAAACACCATATATTTT.

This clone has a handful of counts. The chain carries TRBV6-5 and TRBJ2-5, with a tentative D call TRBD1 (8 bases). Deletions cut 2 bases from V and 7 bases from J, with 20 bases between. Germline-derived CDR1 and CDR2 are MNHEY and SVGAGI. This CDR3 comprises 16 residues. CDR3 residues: CASSYLRTGREGTQYF. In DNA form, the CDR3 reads TGTGCCAGCAGTTACCTTCGGACAGGGAGGGAAGGGACCCAGTACTTC.

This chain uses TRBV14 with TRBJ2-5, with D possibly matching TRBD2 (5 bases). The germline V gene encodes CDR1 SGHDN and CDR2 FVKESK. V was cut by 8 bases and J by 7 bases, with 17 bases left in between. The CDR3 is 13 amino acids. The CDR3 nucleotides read TGTGCCAGCTCCCAAACCGGTGCGGGGACCCAGTACTTC. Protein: CASSQTGAGTQYF. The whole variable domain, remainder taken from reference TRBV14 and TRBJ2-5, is EAGVTQFPSHSVIEKGQTVTLRCDPISGHDNLYWYRRVMGKEIKFLLHFVKESKQDESGMPNNRFLAERTGGTYSTLKVQPAELEDSGVYFCASSQTGAGTQYFGPGTRLLVL.

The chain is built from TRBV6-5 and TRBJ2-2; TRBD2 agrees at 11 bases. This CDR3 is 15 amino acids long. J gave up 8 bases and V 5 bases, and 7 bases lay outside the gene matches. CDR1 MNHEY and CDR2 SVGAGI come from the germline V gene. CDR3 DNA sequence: TGTGCCAGCAGTCGTCGACTAGCGGGACTAGGGGAGCTGTTTTTT. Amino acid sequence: CASSRRLAGLGELFF.